The clone carrying this TCR beta chain was detected once. Its antigen is unknown. V was pared by 1 base and J by 6 bases, with 8 bases of the junction left unmatched. CDR3 length: 17 residues. CDR1 and CDR2 from the germline V gene are LNHDA and SQIVND (reference sequence). Based on CD45RO/CCR7/CD25/CD127/CD95/CD27, CD4+ regulatory, stem cell-like memory, naive and central memory cells were sorted. Sequencing targeted expressed TCRB transcripts, as all isolated RNA had been reverse transcribed. Assay: immunoSEQ multiplex PCR; the TCRdb copy retains only in-frame clones and omits some. The repertoire holds 250,000 to 350,000 clones, around 15% seen once, with over 5% in the top ten. This entry belongs to a study of beta chain features in type 1 diabetes. Overall study results and limits: Shorter TCRB CDR3s, moderately but significantly so, were found in Type 1 diabetes patients in all four CD4+ subsets. Type 1 diabetes patients had fewer VDJ junction insertions and more deletions. A greater similarity of naive, central memory and Treg TCRB repertoires was seen among patients than among healthy donors.

V is TRBV19 and J is TRBJ2-3, with 12 bases fitting TRBD2. The sample taken for sequencing was central memory CD4+ T cells from blood. The sequence was obtained from a man under 40 in good health. The chain's CDR3 is CASSIVASGGAGDTQYF. CDR3 sequence (DNA): TGTGCCAGTAGTATAGTCGCTAGCGGGGGGGCCGGGGATACGCAGTATTTT. The variable domain in full, completed from reference TRBV19 and TRBJ2-3, reads DGGITQSPKYLFRKEGQNVTLSCEQNLNHDAMYWYRQDPGQGLRLIYYSQIVNDFQKGDIAEGYSVSREKKESFPLTVTSAQKNPTAFYLCASSIVASGGAGDTQYFGPGTRLTVL.